These T cell receptor beta chains were read from a single sample in a study of T cells in Graves' hyperthyroidism and ophthalmopathy. TCRdb re-called the multiplex PCR reads through MiXCR, storing one row per CDR3 protein. This table holds fewer than 450,000 distinct CDR3 sequences, about 15% found once. Source material: blood. The receptor set was obtained from a woman aged 30 to 39 with Graves' hyperthyroidism that later progressed to Graves' ophthalmopathy. Each CDR3 is given with its conserved first and last residue. A D gene is named only where the DNA matches it firmly. Some rows mark clone size as missing; the rest say once, few, many or name a class of expanded clone.

V gene: TRBV4-1
J gene: TRBJ2-2
clone size: few
D gene: TRBD2
CDR3 protein: CASSQEGLAGGDTGELFF
CDR3 DNA: TGCGCCAGCAGCCAAGAGGGGCTTGCGGGGGGGGACACCGGGGAGCTGTTTTTT

V gene: TRBV5-5
J gene: TRBJ1-1
clone size: many
D gene: NA
CDR3 protein: CASSPRFSENTEAFF
CDR3 DNA: TGTGCCAGCAGCCCACGTTTCTCGGAAAACACTGAAGCTTTCTTT

V gene: TRBV7-9
J gene: TRBJ2-1
clone size: NA
D gene: TRBD2
CDR3 protein: CASSLALTGGPGDEQFF
CDR3 DNA: TGTGCCAGCAGCTTAGCCCTAACGGGAGGGCCCGGGGATGAGCAGTTCTTC

V gene: TRBV5-1
J gene: TRBJ1-4
clone size: many
D gene: NA
CDR3 protein: CASSVGLLPPGEKLFF
CDR3 DNA: TGCGCCAGCAGCGTGGGCCTTCTTCCTCCGGGTGAAAAACTGTTTTTT

V gene: TRBV3-1
J gene: TRBJ2-4
clone size: NA
D gene: NA
CDR3 protein: CASSHRLLAKNIQYF
CDR3 DNA: TGTGCCAGCAGCCATCGATTACTAGCCAAAAACATTCAGTACTTC

V gene: TRBV27
J gene: TRBJ1-5
clone size: many
D gene: NA
CDR3 protein: CASSSYGMSNQPQHF
CDR3 DNA: TGTGCCAGCAGTTCATACGGGATGAGCAATCAGCCCCAGCATTTT

V gene: TRBV27
J gene: TRBJ2-2
clone size: NA
D gene: NA
CDR3 protein: CASRETGSTGELFF
CDR3 DNA: TGTGCCAGCAGGGAAACAGGGAGCACCGGGGAGCTGTTTTTT

V gene: TRBV19
J gene: TRBJ1-5
clone size: NA
D gene: TRBD1
CDR3 protein: CAGARTGNQPQHF
CDR3 DNA: TGTGCCGGCGCGCGGACAGGGAATCAGCCCCAGCATTTT

V gene: TRBV4-3
J gene: TRBJ1-1
clone size: NA
D gene: NA
CDR3 protein: CASSRGWTEAFF
CDR3 DNA: TGCGCCAGCAGCCGAGGGTGGACTGAAGCTTTCTTT

V gene: TRBV28
J gene: TRBJ2-3
clone size: NA
D gene: TRBD2
CDR3 protein: CASSLAPAGGADTQYF
CDR3 DNA: TGTGCCAGCAGTTTGGCCCCAGCGGGAGGGGCAGATACGCAGTATTTT

V gene: TRBV28
J gene: TRBJ1-5
clone size: many
D gene: NA
CDR3 protein: CASSRLGQNNQPQHF
CDR3 DNA: TGTGCCAGCAGCCGGTTGGGGCAGAACAATCAGCCCCAGCATTTT

V gene: TRBV20-1
J gene: TRBJ1-2
clone size: few
D gene: NA
CDR3 protein: CSARDAANYGYTF
CDR3 DNA: TGCAGTGCTCGGGACGCAGCTAACTATGGCTACACCTTC

V gene: TRBV4-1
J gene: TRBJ1-3
clone size: few
D gene: NA
CDR3 protein: CASSQRDGPDTIYF
CDR3 DNA: TGCGCCAGCAGCCAACGGGACGGCCCCGACACCATATATTTT

V gene: TRBV6-1
J gene: TRBJ2-1
clone size: many
D gene: NA
CDR3 protein: CASSDYFGNEQFF
CDR3 DNA: TGTGCCAGCAGTGATTATTTCGGTAATGAGCAGTTCTTC

V gene: TRBV6-1
J gene: TRBJ2-7
clone size: many
D gene: NA
CDR3 protein: CASSRSGEQYF
CDR3 DNA: TGTGCCAGCAGCCGGTCGGGCGAGCAGTACTTC

V gene: TRBV4-1
J gene: TRBJ2-7
clone size: NA
D gene: TRBD1
CDR3 protein: CASSQSRQGLYEQYF
CDR3 DNA: TGCGCCAGCAGCCAGAGCCGACAGGGGTTGTACGAGCAGTACTTC

V gene: TRBV7-2
J gene: TRBJ1-2
clone size: many
D gene: NA
CDR3 protein: CASFFGYGYTF
CDR3 DNA: TGTGCCAGCTTTTTTGGCTATGGCTACACCTTC

V gene: TRBV27
J gene: TRBJ2-5
clone size: many
D gene: NA
CDR3 protein: CASSLWGEEETQYF
CDR3 DNA: TGTGCCAGCAGTTTATGGGGGGAAGAAGAGACCCAGTACTTC

V gene: TRBV3-1
J gene: TRBJ2-7
clone size: few
D gene: NA
CDR3 protein: CASSHGTYEQYF
CDR3 DNA: TGTGCCAGCAGCCATGGGACTTACGAGCAGTACTTC

V gene: TRBV27
J gene: TRBJ1-1
clone size: many
D gene: NA
CDR3 protein: CASSLSKGYMNTEAFF
CDR3 DNA: TGTGCCAGCAGTTTATCGAAAGGCTATATGAACACTGAAGCTTTCTTT

V gene: TRBV5-5
J gene: TRBJ2-7
clone size: many
D gene: TRBD2
CDR3 protein: CASSLVLAGSYEQYF
CDR3 DNA: TGTGCCAGCAGCTTGGTACTAGCGGGCTCCTACGAGCAGTACTTC

V gene: TRBV6-1
J gene: TRBJ2-5
clone size: many
D gene: NA
CDR3 protein: CASSFIQETQYF
CDR3 DNA: TGTGCCAGCAGTTTCATCCAAGAGACCCAGTACTTC

V gene: TRBV5-1
J gene: TRBJ2-3
clone size: few
D gene: NA
CDR3 protein: CASSGGTVDYYLVFSDTQYF
CDR3 DNA: TGCGCCAGCAGCGGGGGGACAGTCGATTATTACCTAGTGTTTAGCGATACGCAGTATTTT

V gene: TRBV7-9
J gene: TRBJ2-5
clone size: NA
D gene: TRBD2
CDR3 protein: CASSATSGIEETQYF
CDR3 DNA: TGTGCCAGCAGCGCGACTAGCGGGATTGAGGAGACCCAGTACTTC

V gene: TRBV7-9
J gene: TRBJ2-7
clone size: few
D gene: NA
CDR3 protein: CASSLVDYSYEQYF
CDR3 DNA: TGTGCCAGCAGCTTAGTTGATTACTCCTACGAGCAGTACTTC

V gene: TRBV12-3/TRBV12-4
J gene: TRBJ1-5
clone size: many
D gene: NA
CDR3 protein: CASSIFGVFGTNQPQHF
CDR3 DNA: TGTGCCAGCAGTATCTTTGGAGTTTTCGGGACGAATCAGCCCCAGCATTTT

V gene: TRBV20-1
J gene: TRBJ2-7
clone size: many
D gene: TRBD2
CDR3 protein: CSARKGTSGGAGEQYF
CDR3 DNA: TGCAGTGCTAGGAAGGGCACAAGCGGGGGGGCGGGGGAGCAGTACTTC

V gene: TRBV11-3
J gene: TRBJ1-1
clone size: NA
D gene: TRBD1
CDR3 protein: CASSRGQGSTEAFF
CDR3 DNA: TGTGCCAGCAGCCGGGGACAGGGGAGCACTGAAGCTTTCTTT

V gene: TRBV4-1
J gene: TRBJ1-1
clone size: NA
D gene: NA
CDR3 protein: CASSHLFGEMGTEAFF
CDR3 DNA: TGCGCCAGCAGCCATCTATTCGGGGAGATGGGCACTGAAGCTTTCTTT

V gene: TRBV6-4
J gene: TRBJ1-1
clone size: NA
D gene: NA
CDR3 protein: CASSVYTGTEAFF
CDR3 DNA: TGTGCCAGCAGTGTCTATACCGGCACTGAAGCTTTCTTT

V gene: TRBV9
J gene: TRBJ1-1
clone size: few
D gene: NA
CDR3 protein: CASSVVMNTEAFF
CDR3 DNA: TGTGCCAGCAGCGTAGTTATGAACACTGAAGCTTTCTTT

V gene: TRBV3-1
J gene: TRBJ2-6
clone size: few
D gene: NA
CDR3 protein: CASSRGSSGANVLTF
CDR3 DNA: TGTGCCAGCAGCCGGGGGAGCTCTGGGGCCAACGTCCTGACTTTC

V gene: TRBV30
J gene: TRBJ1-4
clone size: NA
D gene: TRBD1
CDR3 protein: CAYPGQGGEKLFF
CDR3 DNA: TGTGCCTATCCGGGACAGGGGGGAGAAAAACTGTTTTTT

V gene: TRBV20-1
J gene: TRBJ2-3
clone size: many
D gene: TRBD1
CDR3 protein: CSARKGAATDTQYF
CDR3 DNA: TGCAGTGCTAGAAAGGGGGCCGCCACAGATACGCAGTATTTT

V gene: TRBV15
J gene: TRBJ2-2
clone size: many
D gene: NA
CDR3 protein: CATSRDAGSVTGELFF
CDR3 DNA: TGTGCCACCAGCAGAGACGCGGGGAGCGTCACCGGGGAGCTGTTTTTT

V gene: TRBV5-4
J gene: TRBJ1-2
clone size: NA
D gene: NA
CDR3 protein: CASSIGGTDYGYTF
CDR3 DNA: TGTGCCAGCAGTATTGGGGGGACGGACTATGGCTACACCTTC

V gene: TRBV20-1
J gene: TRBJ2-6
clone size: NA
D gene: NA
CDR3 protein: CSADGGRDSGANVLTF
CDR3 DNA: TGCAGTGCTGATGGGGGGCGGGATTCTGGGGCCAACGTCCTGACTTTC

V gene: TRBV15
J gene: TRBJ2-2
clone size: many
D gene: TRBD2
CDR3 protein: CATSRLLAGGVGELFF
CDR3 DNA: TGTGCCACCAGCAGGTTACTAGCGGGGGGCGTCGGGGAGCTGTTTTTT

V gene: TRBV18
J gene: TRBJ2-3
clone size: many
D gene: NA
CDR3 protein: CASSPQGTADTQYF
CDR3 DNA: TGTGCCAGCTCACCACAGGGAACGGCAGATACGCAGTATTTT

V gene: TRBV5-5
J gene: TRBJ2-7
clone size: many
D gene: NA
CDR3 protein: CASSLEVGYYEQYF
CDR3 DNA: TGTGCCAGCAGCTTGGAGGTCGGATACTACGAGCAGTACTTC

V gene: TRBV27
J gene: TRBJ1-6
clone size: many
D gene: NA
CDR3 protein: CASSLWTTSPGNSPLHF
CDR3 DNA: TGTGCCAGCAGTTTATGGACGACTTCCCCGGGGAATTCACCCCTCCACTTT

V gene: TRBV2
J gene: TRBJ2-2
clone size: many
D gene: NA
CDR3 protein: CASSEETLNTGELFF
CDR3 DNA: TGTGCCAGCAGTGAAGAGACTCTAAACACCGGGGAGCTGTTTTTT

V gene: TRBV27
J gene: TRBJ1-5
clone size: many
D gene: NA
CDR3 protein: CASSLAVNQPQHF
CDR3 DNA: TGTGCCAGCAGTTTAGCTGTAAATCAGCCCCAGCATTTT

V gene: TRBV5-5
J gene: TRBJ1-1
clone size: NA
D gene: NA
CDR3 protein: CASSLVLELGTEALF
CDR3 DNA: TGTGCCAGCAGCTTGGTTCTGGAATTGGGCACTGAAGCTCTCTTT

V gene: TRBV3-1
J gene: TRBJ1-6
clone size: many
D gene: NA
CDR3 protein: CASSQGFPSPLHF
CDR3 DNA: TGTGCCAGCAGCCAAGGCTTTCCGTCACCCCTCCACTTT

V gene: TRBV10-1
J gene: TRBJ2-3
clone size: many
D gene: TRBD2
CDR3 protein: CASSPRRSGMQDTQYF
CDR3 DNA: TGCGCCAGCAGCCCAAGACGTAGCGGGATGCAAGATACGCAGTATTTT